Below are 2 T cell receptor beta chains sequenced from a single sample in a study of blood T cells in healthy people across ages. Primed by a sample-barcoded 5' primer and a J-beta primer mix, a second PCR proceeded for 7 to 11 cycles. TCRdb reprocessed the 5' RACE reads with MiXCR, giving one entry per CDR3 protein. The table has about a million distinct CDR3 sequences, approximately 49% seen once; the top ten hold under 15%. The sequencing input was blood. These receptor sequences come from a man aged 25-45 years in good health.

This chain links TRBV20-1 with TRBJ1-4; maybe TRBD1 (6 bases). Germline values: CDR1 DFQATT, CDR2 SNEGSKA (reference sequence). V was pared by 3 bases and J by 6 bases, with 11 bases between. The CDR3 has 13 residues. The CDR3 loop reads CSASSGEDEKLFF. The DNA of the CDR3 is TGCAGTGCTAGTTCAGGGGAGGATGAAAAACTGTTTTTT.

This clonotype was recorded once. V is TRBV2 and J is TRBJ1-5; no definite D call. Deletions cut 6 bases from V and 1 base from J, with 7 bases between. The CDR3 length is 13 residues. CDR1 SNHLY and CDR2 FYNNEI come from the germline V gene. The CDR3 DNA reads as TGTGCCAGCAGGGGAATGAGCAATCAGCCCCAGCATTTT. This gives the protein CASRGMSNQPQHF.